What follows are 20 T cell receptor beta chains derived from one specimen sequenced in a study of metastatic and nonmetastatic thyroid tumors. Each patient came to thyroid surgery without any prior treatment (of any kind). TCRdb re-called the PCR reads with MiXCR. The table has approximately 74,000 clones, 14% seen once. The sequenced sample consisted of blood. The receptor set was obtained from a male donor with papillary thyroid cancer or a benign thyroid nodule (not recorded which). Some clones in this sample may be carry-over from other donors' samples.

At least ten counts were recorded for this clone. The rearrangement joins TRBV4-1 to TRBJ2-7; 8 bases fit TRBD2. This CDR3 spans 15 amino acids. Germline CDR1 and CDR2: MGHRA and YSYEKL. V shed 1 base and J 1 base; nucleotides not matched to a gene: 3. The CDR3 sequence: CASSQASGRSYEQYV. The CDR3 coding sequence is TGCGCCAGCAGCCAAGCAAGCGGGAGATCCTACGAGCAGTACGTC.

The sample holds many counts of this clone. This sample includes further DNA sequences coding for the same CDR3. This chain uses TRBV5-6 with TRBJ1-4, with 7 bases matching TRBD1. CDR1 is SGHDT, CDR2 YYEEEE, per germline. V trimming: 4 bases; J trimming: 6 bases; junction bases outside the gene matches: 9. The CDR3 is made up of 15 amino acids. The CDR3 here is CASSMHRGLDEKLFF. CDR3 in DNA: TGTGCCAGCAGCATGCACAGGGGTTTGGATGAAAAACTGTTTTTT. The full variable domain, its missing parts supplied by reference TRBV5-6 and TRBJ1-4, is DAGVTQSPTHLIKTRGQQVTLRCSPKSGHDTVSWYQQALGQGPQFIFQYYEEEERQRGNFPDRFSGHQFPNYSSELNVNALLLGDSALYLCASSMHRGLDEKLFFGSGTQLSVL.

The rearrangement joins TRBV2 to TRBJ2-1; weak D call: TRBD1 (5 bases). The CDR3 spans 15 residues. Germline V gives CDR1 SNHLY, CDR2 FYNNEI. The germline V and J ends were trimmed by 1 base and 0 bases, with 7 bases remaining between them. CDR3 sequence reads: CASSEVRGSYNEQFF. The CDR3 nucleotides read TGTGCCAGCAGTGAAGTTAGGGGCTCCTACAATGAGCAGTTCTTC.

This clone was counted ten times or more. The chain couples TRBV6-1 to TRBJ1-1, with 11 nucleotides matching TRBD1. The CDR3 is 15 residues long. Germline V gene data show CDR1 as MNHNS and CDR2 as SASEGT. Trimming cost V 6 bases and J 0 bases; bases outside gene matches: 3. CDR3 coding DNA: TGTGCCAGCAGCTGGACAGGGGGCATGAACACTGAAGCTTTCTTT. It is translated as CASSWTGGMNTEAFF.

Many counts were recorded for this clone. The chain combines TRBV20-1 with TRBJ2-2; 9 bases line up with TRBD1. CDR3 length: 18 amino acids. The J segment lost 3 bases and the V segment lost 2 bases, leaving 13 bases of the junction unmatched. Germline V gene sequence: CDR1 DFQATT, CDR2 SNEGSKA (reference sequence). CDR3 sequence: CSARPLSPRQGDTGELFF. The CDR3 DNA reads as TGCAGTGCTAGACCTCTCTCACCTCGACAGGGGGACACCGGGGAGCTGTTTTTT.

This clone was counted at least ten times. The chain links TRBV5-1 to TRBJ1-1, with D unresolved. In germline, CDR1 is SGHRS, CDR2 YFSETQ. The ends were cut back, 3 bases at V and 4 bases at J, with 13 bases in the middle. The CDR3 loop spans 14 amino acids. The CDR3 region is CASSSRAVATEAFF. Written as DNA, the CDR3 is TGCGCCAGCAGCTCCAGAGCGGTCGCCACTGAAGCTTTCTTT. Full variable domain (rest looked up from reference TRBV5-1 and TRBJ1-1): KAGVTQTPRYLIKTRGQQVTLSCSPISGHRSVSWYQQTPGQGLQFLFEYFSETQRNKGNFPGRFSGRQFSNSRSEMNVSTLELGDSALYLCASSSRAVATEAFFGQGTRLTVV.

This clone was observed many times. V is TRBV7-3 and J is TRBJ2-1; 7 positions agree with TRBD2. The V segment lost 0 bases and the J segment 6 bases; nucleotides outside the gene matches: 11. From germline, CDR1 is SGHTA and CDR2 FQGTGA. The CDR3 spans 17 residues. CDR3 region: CASSLTGDYRVRNEQFF. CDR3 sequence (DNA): TGTGCCAGCAGCTTAACGGGGGACTACAGAGTGCGCAATGAGCAGTTCTTC. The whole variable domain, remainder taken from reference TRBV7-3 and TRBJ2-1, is GAGVSQTPSNKVTEKGKYVELRCDPISGHTALYWYRQSLGQGPEFLIYFQGTGAADDSGLPNDRFFAVRPEGSVSTLKIQRTERGDSAVYLCASSLTGDYRVRNEQFFGPGTRLTVL.

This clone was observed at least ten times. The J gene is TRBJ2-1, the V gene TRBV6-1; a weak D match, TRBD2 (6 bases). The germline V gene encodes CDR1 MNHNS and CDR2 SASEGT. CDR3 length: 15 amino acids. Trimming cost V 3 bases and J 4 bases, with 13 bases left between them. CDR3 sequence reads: CASSDSTGAYNEQFF. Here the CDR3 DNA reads TGTGCCAGCAGTGACTCTACGGGAGCATACAATGAGCAGTTCTTC.

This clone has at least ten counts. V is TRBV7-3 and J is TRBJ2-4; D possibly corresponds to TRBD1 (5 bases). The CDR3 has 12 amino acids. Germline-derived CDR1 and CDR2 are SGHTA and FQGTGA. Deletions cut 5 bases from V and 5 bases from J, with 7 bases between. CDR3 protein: CASSGAENIQYF. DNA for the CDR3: TGTGCCAGCAGCGGGGCCGAAAACATTCAGTACTTC.

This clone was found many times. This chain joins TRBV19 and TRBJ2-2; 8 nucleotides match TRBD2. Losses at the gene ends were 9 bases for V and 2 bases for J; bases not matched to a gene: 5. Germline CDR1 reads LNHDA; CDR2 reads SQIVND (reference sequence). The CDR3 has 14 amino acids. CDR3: CASSGSLNTGELFF. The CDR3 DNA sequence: TGTGCCAGCAGCGGGAGCCTAAACACCGGGGAGCTGTTTTTT.

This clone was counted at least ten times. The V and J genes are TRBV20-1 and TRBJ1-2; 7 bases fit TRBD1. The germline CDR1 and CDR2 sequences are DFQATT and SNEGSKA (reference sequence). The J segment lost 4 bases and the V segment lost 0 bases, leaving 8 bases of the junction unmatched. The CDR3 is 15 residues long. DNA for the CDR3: TGCAGTGCTAGAGATCAAGGGGGCGCGGGCTATGGCTACACCTTC. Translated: CSARDQGGAGYGYTF.

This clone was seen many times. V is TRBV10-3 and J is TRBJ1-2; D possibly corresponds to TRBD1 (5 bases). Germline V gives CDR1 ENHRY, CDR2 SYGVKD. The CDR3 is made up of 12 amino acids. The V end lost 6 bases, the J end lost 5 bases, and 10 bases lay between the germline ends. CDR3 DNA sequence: TGTGCCATCAGCGACAGTGTTTATGGCTACACCTTC. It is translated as CAISDSVYGYTF.

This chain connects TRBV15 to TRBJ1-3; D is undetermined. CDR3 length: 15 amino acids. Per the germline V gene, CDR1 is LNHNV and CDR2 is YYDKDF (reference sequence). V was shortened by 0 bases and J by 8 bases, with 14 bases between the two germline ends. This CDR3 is CATSRDAGPQDTIYF. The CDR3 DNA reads TGTGCCACCAGCAGAGATGCAGGCCCCCAGGACACCATATATTTT.

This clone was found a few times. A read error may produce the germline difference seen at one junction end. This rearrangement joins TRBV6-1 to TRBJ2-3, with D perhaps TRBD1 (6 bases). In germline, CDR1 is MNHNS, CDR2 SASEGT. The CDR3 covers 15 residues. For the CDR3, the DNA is TGTGCCAGCGGAGAACAGGGTGGTGGCACAGATGCGCAGTATTTT. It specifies CASGEQGGGTDAQYF.

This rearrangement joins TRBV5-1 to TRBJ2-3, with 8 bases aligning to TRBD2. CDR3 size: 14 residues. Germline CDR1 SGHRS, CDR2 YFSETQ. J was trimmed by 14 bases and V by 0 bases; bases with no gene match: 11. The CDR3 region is CASSLADSGDTRYF. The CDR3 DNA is TGCGCCAGCAGCTTGGCCGATAGCGGGGATACGAGGTATTTT.

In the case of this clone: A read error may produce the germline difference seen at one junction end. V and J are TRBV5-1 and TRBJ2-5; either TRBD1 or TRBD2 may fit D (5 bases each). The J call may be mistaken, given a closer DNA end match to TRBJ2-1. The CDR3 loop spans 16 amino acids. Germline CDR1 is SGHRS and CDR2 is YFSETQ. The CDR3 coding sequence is TGCGCCAGCAACTTGGTTGTCGGGACCACCTACAATGAGCAGTTCTTC. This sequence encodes CASNLVVGTTYNEQFF.

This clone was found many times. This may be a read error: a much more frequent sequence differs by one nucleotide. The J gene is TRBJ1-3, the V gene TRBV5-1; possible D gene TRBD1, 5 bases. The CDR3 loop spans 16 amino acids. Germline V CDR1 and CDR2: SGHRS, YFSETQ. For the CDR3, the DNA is TGCGCCAGCAGCTTGGGAACAGGACGCTCTGGAAGCACCATATATTTT. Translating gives CASSLGTGRSGSTIYF. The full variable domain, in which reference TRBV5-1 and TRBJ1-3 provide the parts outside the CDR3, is KAGVTQTPRYLIKTRGQQVTLSCSPISGHRSVSWYQQTPGQGLQFLFEYFSETQRNKGNFPGRFSGRQFSNSRSEMNVSTLELGDSALYLCASSLGTGRSGSTIYFGEGSWLTVV.

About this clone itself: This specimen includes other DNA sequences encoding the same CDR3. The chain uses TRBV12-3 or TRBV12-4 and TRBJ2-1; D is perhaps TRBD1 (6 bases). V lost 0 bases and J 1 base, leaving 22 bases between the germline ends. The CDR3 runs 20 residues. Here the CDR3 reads CASSLAGLERNRVSYNEQFF. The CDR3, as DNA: TGTGCCAGCAGTTTAGCGGGTTTGGAAAGGAACAGGGTTTCCTACAATGAGCAGTTCTTC.

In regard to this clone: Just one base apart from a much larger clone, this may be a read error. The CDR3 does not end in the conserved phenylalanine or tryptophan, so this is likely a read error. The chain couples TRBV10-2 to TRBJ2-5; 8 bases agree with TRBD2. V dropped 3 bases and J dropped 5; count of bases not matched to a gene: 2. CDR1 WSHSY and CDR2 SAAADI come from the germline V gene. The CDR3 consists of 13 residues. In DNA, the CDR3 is TGCGCCAGCAGTGATGCTAGCGGGGAGACCCAGTACCTC. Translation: CASSDASGETQYL.

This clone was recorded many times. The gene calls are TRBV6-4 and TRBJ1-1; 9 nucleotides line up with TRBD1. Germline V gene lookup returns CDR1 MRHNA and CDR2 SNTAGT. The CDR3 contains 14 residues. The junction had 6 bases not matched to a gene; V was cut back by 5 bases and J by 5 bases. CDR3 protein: CASSLTGGATEAFF. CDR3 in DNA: TGTGCCAGCAGTCTTACAGGGGGCGCGACTGAAGCTTTCTTT.